This T cell receptor (beta chain) was captured by sequencing in a study of regulatory T cells in long-lasting Graves disease. The study's findings and limits: Gene preferences differed: TRBV28, TRBJ1-2, TRBJ2-5 in persistent cases.

Sequencing libraries for TCR beta were prepared with iRepertoire HTBI primers and Arm-PCR of CDR3 regions. Original analysis: Across the samples, identification revealed some 59 TRBV and 12 to 15 TRBJ segments. TCRdb itself ran the multiplex PCR reads through MiXCR, one entry per CDR3 protein. These V and J calls derive from TCRdb rather than the authors' analysis. The table has 620,000 or so distinct CDR3 sequences, roughly 15% seen once. Time point defined: newly diagnosed GD, antithyroid drugs for less than 3 months. The TCR library was made from RNA extracted from PBMCs. This clonotype was detected many times. Its matching antigen is unknown. This CDR3 region has 15 residues. Between the trimmed V and J ends, which lost 4 bases and 4 bases, there was a span of 14 bases. Germline CDR1 and CDR2: LGHDT and YNNKEL (reference sequence). This sample was shared with a second study, whose subject was T cells in Graves' hyperthyroidism and ophthalmopathy. From that paper: During a first-round RT-PCR of the TCR CDR3, the HTBI primer set was used. A model using 13 V-J features told ophthalmopathy apart from stable hyperthyroidism.

Material: peripheral blood mononuclear cells (PBMCs), obtained at new diagnosis, from a patient treated with antithyroid drugs. The chain is built from TRBV3-1 and TRBJ1-5, with D possibly TRBD1 on 6 matching bases. The TCR comes from a woman aged 30 to 39 with Graves disease. The CDR3 nucleotides read TGTGCCAGCAGCCCCTGGACAGACGTTAATCAGCCCCAGCATTTT. Translated: CASSPWTDVNQPQHF.